This TCR beta chain was captured by sequencing in a study of beta chain features in type 1 diabetes. Every isolated RNA sample was fully reverse transcribed, so sequencing captured expressed TCRB transcripts. Sequenced by immunoSEQ multiplex PCR; TCRdb stores in-frame clones only, minus some. The data contain about 350,000 clones, roughly a fifth of them singletons. This clone has only a few counts. This CDR3 comprises 16 residues. The V gene's germline CDR1 is LNHDA and CDR2 SQIVND (reference sequence). Trimming took 5 bases from V and 1 from J; bases not matched to a gene: 7. The origin of this receptor is a woman in her late teens or twenties in good health. Sequencing was performed on naive CD4+ T cells from blood. J is TRBJ2-2 and V is TRBV19, with 7 bases that match TRBD2. The chain's CDR3 is CASSHLAGVNTGELFF. The CDR3 region has the DNA TGTGCCAGTAGTCACCTGGCGGGAGTGAACACCGGGGAGCTGTTTTTT.